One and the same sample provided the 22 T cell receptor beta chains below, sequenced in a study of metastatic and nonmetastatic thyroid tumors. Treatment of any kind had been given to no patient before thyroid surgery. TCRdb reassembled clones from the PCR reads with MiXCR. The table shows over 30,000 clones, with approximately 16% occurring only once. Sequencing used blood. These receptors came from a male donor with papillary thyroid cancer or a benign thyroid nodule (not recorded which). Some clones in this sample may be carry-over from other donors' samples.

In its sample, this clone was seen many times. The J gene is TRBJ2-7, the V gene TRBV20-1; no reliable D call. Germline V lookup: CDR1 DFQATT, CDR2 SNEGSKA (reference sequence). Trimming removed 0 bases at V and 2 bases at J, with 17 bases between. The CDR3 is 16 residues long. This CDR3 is CSARDGIGPRPYEQYF. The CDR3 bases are TGCAGTGCTAGAGATGGGATAGGGCCTAGGCCCTACGAGCAGTACTTC.

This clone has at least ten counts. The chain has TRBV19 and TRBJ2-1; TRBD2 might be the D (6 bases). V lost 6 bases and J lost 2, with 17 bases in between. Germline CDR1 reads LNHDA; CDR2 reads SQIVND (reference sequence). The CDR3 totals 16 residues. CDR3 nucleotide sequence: TGTGCCAGTAGAGAAGAGTGGGGGGATACCTACAATGAGCAGTTCTTC. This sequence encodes CASREEWGDTYNEQFF.

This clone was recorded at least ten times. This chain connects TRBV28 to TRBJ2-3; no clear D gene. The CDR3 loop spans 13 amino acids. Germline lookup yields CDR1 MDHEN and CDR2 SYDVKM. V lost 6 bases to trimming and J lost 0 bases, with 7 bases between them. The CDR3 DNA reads TGTGCCAGCAGAAAGACTAGCACAGATACGCAGTATTTT. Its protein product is CASRKTSTDTQYF.

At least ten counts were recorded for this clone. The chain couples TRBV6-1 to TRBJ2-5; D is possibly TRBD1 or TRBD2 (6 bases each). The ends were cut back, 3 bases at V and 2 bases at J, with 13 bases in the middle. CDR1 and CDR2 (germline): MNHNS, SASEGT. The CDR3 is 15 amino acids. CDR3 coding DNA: TGTGCCAGCAGTGACAGGGGCGGGGAACAAGAGACCCAGTACTTC. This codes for CASSDRGGEQETQYF.

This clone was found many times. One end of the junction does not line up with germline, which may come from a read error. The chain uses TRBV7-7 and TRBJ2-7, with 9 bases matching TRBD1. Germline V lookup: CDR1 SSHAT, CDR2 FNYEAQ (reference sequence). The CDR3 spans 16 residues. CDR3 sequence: CASSCLVQGATYEQYF. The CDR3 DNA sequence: TGTGCTAGCAGCTGCCTGGTACAGGGGGCAACCTACGAGCAGTACTTC.

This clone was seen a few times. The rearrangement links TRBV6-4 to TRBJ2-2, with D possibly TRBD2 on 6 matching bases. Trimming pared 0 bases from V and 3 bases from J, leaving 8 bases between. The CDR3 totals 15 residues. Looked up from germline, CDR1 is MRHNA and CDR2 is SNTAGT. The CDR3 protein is CASSDSEGHTGELFF. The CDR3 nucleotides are TGTGCCAGCAGTGACTCGGAGGGGCACACCGGGGAGCTGTTTTTT.

Here the CDR3 reads CAITEGYILQGAEGSGANVLTF. In DNA, the CDR3 is TGTGCCATCACCGAGGGGTATATATTACAGGGGGCGGAAGGCTCTGGGGCCAACGTCCTGACTTTC. The rearrangement uses TRBV10-3 and TRBJ2-6; 9 bases align to TRBD1. This CDR3 contains 22 residues. In germline, CDR1 is ENHRY, CDR2 SYGVKD. V dropped 7 bases and J dropped 0; count of bases not matched to a gene: 22.

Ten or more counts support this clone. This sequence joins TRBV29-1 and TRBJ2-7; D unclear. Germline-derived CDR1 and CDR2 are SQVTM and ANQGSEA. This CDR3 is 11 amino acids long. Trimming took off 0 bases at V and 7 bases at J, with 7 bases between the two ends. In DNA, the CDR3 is TGCAGCGTTGAAGAAGAGATTGAGCAGTACTTC. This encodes CSVEEEIEQYF.

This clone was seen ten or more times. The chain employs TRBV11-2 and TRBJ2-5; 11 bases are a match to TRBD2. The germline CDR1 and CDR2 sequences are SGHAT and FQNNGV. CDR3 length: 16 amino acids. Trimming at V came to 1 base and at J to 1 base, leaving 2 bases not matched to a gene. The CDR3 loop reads CASSLVLAGVQETQYF. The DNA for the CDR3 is TGTGCCAGCAGCTTAGTACTAGCGGGAGTCCAAGAGACCCAGTACTTC. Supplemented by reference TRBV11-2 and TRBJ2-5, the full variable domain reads EAGVAQSPRYKIIEKRQSVAFWCNPISGHATLYWYQQILGQGPKLLIQFQNNGVVDDSQLPKDRFSAERLKGVDSTLKIQPAKLEDSAVYLCASSLVLAGVQETQYFGPGTRLLVL.

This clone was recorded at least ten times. CDR3 residues: CASSPRDRNYEQYF. The CDR3 DNA is TGCGCCAGCAGCCCCCGGGACAGAAACTACGAGCAGTACTTC. The chain joins TRBV5-1 to TRBJ2-7, with TRBD1 matching over 7 bases. CDR3 length equals 14 residues. Per the germline V gene, CDR1 is SGHRS and CDR2 is YFSETQ. V shed 4 bases, J shed 3 bases, and the junction held 7 bases outside the gene matches.

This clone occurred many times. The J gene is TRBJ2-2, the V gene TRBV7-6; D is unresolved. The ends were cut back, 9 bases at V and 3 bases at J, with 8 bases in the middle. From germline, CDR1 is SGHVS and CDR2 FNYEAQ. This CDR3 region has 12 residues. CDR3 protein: CASRTYTGELFF. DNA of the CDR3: TGTGCCAGTAGAACTTACACCGGGGAGCTGTTTTTT.

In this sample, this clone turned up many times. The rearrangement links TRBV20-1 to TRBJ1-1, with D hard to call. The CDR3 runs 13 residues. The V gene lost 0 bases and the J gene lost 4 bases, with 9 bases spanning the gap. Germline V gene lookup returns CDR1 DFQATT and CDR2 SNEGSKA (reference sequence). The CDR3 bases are TGCAGTGCTAGAGATCCCCGAGGCACTGAAGCTTTCTTT. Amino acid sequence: CSARDPRGTEAFF.

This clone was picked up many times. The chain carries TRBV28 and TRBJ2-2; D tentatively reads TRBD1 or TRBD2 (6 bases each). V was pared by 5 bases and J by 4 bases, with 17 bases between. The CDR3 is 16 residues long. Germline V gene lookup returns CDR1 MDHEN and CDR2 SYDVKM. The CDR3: CASSILGGTGTGELFF. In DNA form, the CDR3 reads TGTGCCAGCAGTATATTAGGGGGGACGGGCACCGGGGAGCTGTTTTTT. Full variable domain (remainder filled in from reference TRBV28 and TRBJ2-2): DVKVTQSSRYLVKRTGEKVFLECVQDMDHENMFWYRQDPGLGLRLIYFSYDVKMKEKGDIPEGYSVSREKKERFSLILESASTNQTSMYLCASSILGGTGTGELFFGEGSRLTVL.

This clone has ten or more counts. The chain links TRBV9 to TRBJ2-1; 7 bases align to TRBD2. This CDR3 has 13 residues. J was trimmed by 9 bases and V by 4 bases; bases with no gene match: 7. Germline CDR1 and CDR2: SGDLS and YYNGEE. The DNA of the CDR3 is TGTGCCAGCAGCCCCGGACTAGAGGGTGAGCAGTTCTTC. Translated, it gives CASSPGLEGEQFF.

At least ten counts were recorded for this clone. The CDR3 is CASSQEVGTPRGGYGYTF. CDR3 nucleotide sequence: TGCGCCAGCAGCCAAGAGGTGGGGACACCCAGGGGCGGCTATGGCTACACCTTC. The J gene is TRBJ1-2, the V gene TRBV4-1, with D maybe TRBD1 (6 bases). The CDR3 is 18 amino acids. V was shortened by 0 bases and J by 4 bases, with 21 bases between the two germline ends. The germline gives CDR1 MGHRA, CDR2 YSYEKL.

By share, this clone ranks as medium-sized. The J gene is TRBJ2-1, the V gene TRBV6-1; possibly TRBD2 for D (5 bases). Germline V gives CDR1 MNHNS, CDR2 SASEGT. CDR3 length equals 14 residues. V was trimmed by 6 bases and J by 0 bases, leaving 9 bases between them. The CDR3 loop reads CASSRRGSYNEQFF. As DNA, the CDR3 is TGTGCCAGCAGCCGCCGGGGCTCCTACAATGAGCAGTTCTTC.

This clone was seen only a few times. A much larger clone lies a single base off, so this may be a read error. The CDR3 DNA is TGTGCCTGGAAGGGGAAGGGCACATATACGCAGTATTTT. Translated, it gives CAWKGKGTYTQYF. The rearrangement links TRBV30 to TRBJ2-3; tentatively, D is TRBD1 (5 bases). CDR1 and CDR2 (germline): GTSNPN, SVGIG (reference sequence). The CDR3 is made up of 13 amino acids.

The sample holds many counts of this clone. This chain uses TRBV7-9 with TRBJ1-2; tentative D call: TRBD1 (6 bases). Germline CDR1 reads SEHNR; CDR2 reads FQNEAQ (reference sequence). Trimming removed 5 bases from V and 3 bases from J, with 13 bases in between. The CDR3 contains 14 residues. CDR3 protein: CASSPSQGYYGYTF. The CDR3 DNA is TGTGCCAGCAGCCCTTCACAGGGTTACTATGGCTACACCTTC.

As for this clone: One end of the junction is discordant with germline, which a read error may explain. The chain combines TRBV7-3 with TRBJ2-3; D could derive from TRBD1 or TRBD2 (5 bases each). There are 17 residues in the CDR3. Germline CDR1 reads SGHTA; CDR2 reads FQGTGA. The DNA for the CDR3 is TGTGCCAGCAGCTCGGATCGGGGCGTGCCGTGCCACAGATACGCAGTATTT. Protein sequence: CASSSDRGVPCHRYAVF.

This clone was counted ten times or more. CDR3 DNA: TGTGCCAGCAGCGTAGAGGCTCCCTACGGGGCCAACGTCCTGACTTTC. Amino acid sequence: CASSVEAPYGANVLTF. This rearrangement joins TRBV9 to TRBJ2-6; D not resolved. The V gene lost 0 bases and the J gene lost 4 bases, with 11 bases spanning the gap. The CDR3 is 16 residues long. Germline CDR1 reads SGDLS; CDR2 reads YYNGEE.

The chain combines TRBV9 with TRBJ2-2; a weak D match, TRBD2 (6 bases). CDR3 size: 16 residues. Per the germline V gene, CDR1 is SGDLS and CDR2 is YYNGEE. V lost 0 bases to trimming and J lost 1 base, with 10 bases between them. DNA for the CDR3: TGTGCCAGCAGCGTAGGGGGCGGGATGAACACCGGGGAGCTGTTTTTT. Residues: CASSVGGGMNTGELFF. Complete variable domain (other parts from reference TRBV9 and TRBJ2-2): DSGVTQTPKHLITATGQRVTLRCSPRSGDLSVYWYQQSLDQGLQFLIQYYNGEERAKGNILERFSAQQFPDLHSELNLSSLELGDSALYFCASSVGGGMNTGELFFGEGSRLTVL.

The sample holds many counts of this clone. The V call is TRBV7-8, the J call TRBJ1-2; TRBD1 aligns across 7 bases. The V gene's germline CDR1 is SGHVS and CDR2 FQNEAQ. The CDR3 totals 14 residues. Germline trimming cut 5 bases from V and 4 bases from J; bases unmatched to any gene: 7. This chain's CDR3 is CASSPGTALYGYTF. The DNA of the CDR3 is TGTGCCAGCAGCCCAGGGACAGCTCTCTATGGCTACACCTTC.